The next 17 T cell receptor beta chains were all read from a single sample in a study of blood T cell repertoires in COVID-19. Measured with immunoSEQ multiplex PCR; TCRdb has only the in-frame clones, and not every one. The table has about 370,000 clones, 80% to 90% seen once; the top ten hold over 0.95%. Source material: PBMCs or T cells enriched from blood (not recorded which). The receptors were gathered from a young man who had recovered from COVID-19.

This rearrangement joins TRBV6-4 to TRBJ2-7; TRBD1 aligns across 9 bases. This CDR3 region has 14 residues. The germline CDR1 and CDR2 sequences are MRHNA and SNTAGT. The V segment lost 6 bases and the J segment 1 base; nucleotides outside the gene matches: 4. The CDR3 loop reads CASSSGTGSYEQYF. In DNA, the CDR3 is TGTGCCAGCAGCTCCGGGACAGGGTCCTACGAGCAGTACTTC.

This chain connects TRBV7-3 to TRBJ1-6, with D unresolved. Germline lookup yields CDR1 SGHTA and CDR2 FQGTGA. Trimming removed 4 bases at V and 6 bases at J, with 13 bases between. The CDR3 has 15 residues. CDR3 amino acids: CASSSDGVPNSPLHF. CDR3 coding DNA: TGTGCCAGCAGCTCTGACGGGGTTCCTAATTCACCCCTCCACTTT.

This clone is a singleton in its sample. This chain joins TRBV4-1 and TRBJ1-2, with 12 bases identical to TRBD1. Germline values: CDR1 MGHRA, CDR2 YSYEKL. The ends lost 4 bases at V and 7 bases at J; junction bases unmatched: 4. The CDR3 has 14 residues. The CDR3 sequence: CASSPGTGGSGYTF. The CDR3 DNA is TGCGCCAGCAGCCCCGGGACAGGGGGCAGTGGCTACACCTTC.

The chain has TRBV4-1 and TRBJ2-5; D unclear. Germline values: CDR1 MGHRA, CDR2 YSYEKL. Trimming removed 2 bases from V and 0 bases from J, with 10 bases in between. This CDR3 has 15 residues. This CDR3 is CASSQLDTYQETQYF. As DNA, the CDR3 is TGCGCCAGCAGCCAACTTGACACGTACCAAGAGACCCAGTACTTC.

The V call is TRBV7-8, the J call TRBJ1-2; D unclear. In germline, CDR1 is SGHVS, CDR2 FQNEAQ. The CDR3 has 13 residues. Between the trimmed V and J ends, which lost 3 bases and 4 bases, there was a span of 9 bases. The CDR3 is CASSFGGSYGYTF. The CDR3 region has the DNA TGTGCCAGCAGCTTTGGAGGAAGCTATGGCTACACCTTC.

V and J are TRBV7-3 and TRBJ2-3; D perhaps matches TRBD2 (6 bases). The germline V gene has CDR1 SGHTA and CDR2 FQGTGA. The V end was cut by 5 bases, the J end by 5 bases, with 17 bases between. The CDR3 has 15 amino acids. The CDR3 reads CASSAGTLMGDTQYF. The DNA for the CDR3 is TGTGCCAGCAGCGCGGGGACTCTAATGGGAGATACGCAGTATTTT.

The chain joins TRBV7-2 to TRBJ1-5; tentatively, D is TRBD1 (5 bases). Trimming removed 3 bases at V and 9 bases at J, with 9 bases between. This CDR3 is built from 12 residues. Germline-derived CDR1 and CDR2 are SGHTA and FQGNSA. The CDR3 is CASSFWGGPQHF. The DNA for the CDR3 is TGTGCCAGCAGCTTCTGGGGGGGGCCCCAGCATTTT. The variable domain in full, completed from reference TRBV7-2 and TRBJ1-5, reads GAGVSQSPSNKVTEKGKDVELRCDPISGHTALYWYRQSLGQGLEFLIYFQGNSAPDKSGLPSDRFSAERTGGSVSTLTIQRTQQEDSAVYLCASSFWGGPQHFGDGTRLSIL.

Only one count was recorded for this clone. The chain recombines TRBV28 with TRBJ1-5, with unresolved D. The germline gives CDR1 MDHEN, CDR2 SYDVKM. The CDR3 spans 13 residues. Trimming removed 5 bases from V and 8 bases from J, with 13 bases in between. CDR3 in amino acids: CASSTHYREPQHF. DNA of the CDR3: TGTGCCAGCAGTACCCACTATAGAGAGCCCCAGCATTTT.

This sequence joins TRBV7-3 and TRBJ1-2; 10 bases map to TRBD1. V lost 7 bases to trimming and J lost 6 bases; unmatched junction nucleotides: 8. Germline lookup yields CDR1 SGHTA and CDR2 FQGTGA. This CDR3 is 14 amino acids long. The chain's CDR3 is CASKPSGQGHGYTF. CDR3 DNA: TGTGCCAGCAAGCCCTCGGGACAGGGGCATGGCTACACCTTC.

The chain has TRBV10-3 and TRBJ1-2; no firm D call. V was shortened by 11 bases and J by 7 bases, with 11 bases between the two germline ends. Germline lookup yields CDR1 ENHRY and CDR2 SYGVKD. The CDR3 loop spans 10 amino acids. CDR3 sequence (DNA): TGTGCCTTCCCGTGGGCTGGCTACACCTTC. It codes for CAFPWAGYTF.

In this sample, this clone turned up once. The gene calls are TRBV2 and TRBJ1-3; a weak D match, TRBD1 (5 bases). V shed 3 bases and J shed 3 bases, with 12 bases lying between them. The CDR3 runs to 15 residues. Germline assignment: CDR1 SNHLY and CDR2 FYNNEI. CDR3 residues: CASSDGREVGNTIYF. The CDR3, as DNA: TGTGCCAGCAGTGATGGCAGGGAGGTTGGAAACACCATATATTTT.

The chain links TRBV3-1 (or the pseudogene TRBV3-2) to TRBJ2-7, with 8 bases fitting TRBD1. The CDR3 is 17 amino acids. J lost 2 bases, V lost 3 bases, and 12 bases had no gene match. Germline-derived CDR1 and CDR2 are LGHDT and YNNKEL (reference sequence). The CDR3 protein is CASSHNETGESPYEQYF. The DNA of the CDR3 is TGTGCCAGCAGCCATAACGAGACAGGGGAGTCCCCCTACGAGCAGTACTTC.

The chain combines TRBV2 with TRBJ1-2, with D perhaps matching TRBD1 (5 bases). CDR3 length: 12 amino acids. The V end was cut by 3 bases, the J end by 5 bases, with 7 bases between. CDR1 SNHLY and CDR2 FYNNEI come from the germline V gene. CDR3 sequence (DNA): TGTGCCAGCAGTGAGGGGCCTTATGGCTACACCTTC. This sequence encodes CASSEGPYGYTF.

This clone was recorded only once. This rearrangement joins TRBV30 to TRBJ2-1, with D unresolved. The CDR3 runs to 12 residues. The germline V and J ends were trimmed by 5 bases and 4 bases, with 9 bases remaining between them. Germline assignment: CDR1 GTSNPN and CDR2 SVGIG (reference sequence). CDR3 residues: CAWGVYYNEQFF. The CDR3 DNA follows: TGTGCCTGGGGAGTATATTACAATGAGCAGTTCTTC.

The chain uses TRBV4-2 and TRBJ2-3, with 9 bases that match TRBD2. The V gene end was trimmed by 0 bases and the J gene end by 2 bases; junction bases not matched to a gene: 6. Germline CDR1 and CDR2: LGHNA and YNFKEQ. This CDR3 region has 17 residues. As DNA, the CDR3 is TGTGCCAGCAGCCAAGATCTGAGCGGGGGGACCACAGATACGCAGTATTTT. The encoded protein is CASSQDLSGGTTDTQYF.

The genes are TRBV11-2 and TRBJ2-1, with a tentative D call TRBD2 (5 bases). This CDR3 contains 16 residues. Germline CDR1 reads SGHAT; CDR2 reads FQNNGV. V shed 1 base and J shed 7 bases, with 17 bases lying between them. In nucleotides, the CDR3 is TGTGCCAGCAGCTTAGCTGGGCGGGCGGTGGTGAATGAGCAGTTCTTC. Translation gives CASSLAGRAVVNEQFF.

The chain links TRBV4-3 to TRBJ2-1; 11 nucleotides align to TRBD2. Germline CDR1 and CDR2: LGHNA and YSLEER. The V and J ends lost 3 bases and 4 bases, in that order; junction bases with no gene match: 11. This CDR3 comprises 18 residues. This chain's CDR3 is CASSQDYYGTSGYNEQFF. In nucleotides, the CDR3 is TGCGCCAGCAGCCAGGATTATTACGGGACTAGCGGTTACAATGAGCAGTTCTTC.